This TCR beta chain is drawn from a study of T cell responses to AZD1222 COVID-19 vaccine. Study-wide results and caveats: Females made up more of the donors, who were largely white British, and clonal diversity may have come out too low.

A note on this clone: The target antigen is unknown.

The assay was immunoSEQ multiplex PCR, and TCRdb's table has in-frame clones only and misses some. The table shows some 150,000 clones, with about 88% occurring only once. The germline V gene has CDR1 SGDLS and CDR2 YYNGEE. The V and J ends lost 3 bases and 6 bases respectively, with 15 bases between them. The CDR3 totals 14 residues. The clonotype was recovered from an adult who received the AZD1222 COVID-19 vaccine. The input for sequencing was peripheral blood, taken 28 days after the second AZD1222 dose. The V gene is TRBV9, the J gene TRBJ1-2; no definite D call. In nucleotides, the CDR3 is TGTGCCAGCAGCGACGGACGGTTCCTTAATGGCTACACCTTC. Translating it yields CASSDGRFLNGYTF.